One TCR beta chain is described in this entry. This sample is drawn from a study of shared clonotypes between healthy human individuals. Whole-study context: Contributing individuals were two females and three males aged 18 to 49.

Positive CCR7 selection of CD45RO-negative cells yielded the naive CD8 cells, and terminally differentiated effector memory CD45RA+ cells were excluded. Sequencing used immunoSEQ multiplex PCR; TCRdb keeps in-frame clones, though not all of them. The sample lists hundreds of thousands of clones, around 96% occurring once. Germline V CDR1 and CDR2: LNHDA, SQIVND (reference sequence). CDR3 length: 16 residues. Trimming took 3 bases from V and 0 from J, leaving 12 bases between them. The clonotype was recovered from a woman aged 30 to 39 in good health. The chain joins TRBV19 to TRBJ2-1; D is possibly TRBD2 (6 bases). Source material: naive CD8+ T cells sorted from blood. CDR3 DNA sequence: TGTGCCAGTAGTATCACCCTGCGGGGCTCCTACAATGAGCAGTTCTTC. The encoded protein is CASSITLRGSYNEQFF.